The 28 T cell receptor beta chains reported below all come from one sample, sequenced in a study of cytotoxic CD8 clonotypes in ibrutinib-treated CLL. Profiling relied on immunoSEQ multiplex PCR, and the TCRdb table lists in-frame clones only, not all of them. The data contain about 300,000 clones, 76% of them singletons. The material was PBMCs, obtained at disease progression, from a patient treated with ibrutinib. The source of these receptors is a human donor with chronic lymphocytic leukemia.

V usage is TRBV7-2 and J usage is TRBJ1-4; 12 positions agree with TRBD1. The ends lost 3 bases at V and 0 bases at J; junction bases unmatched: 2. Germline assignment: CDR1 SGHTA and CDR2 FQGNSA. This CDR3 spans 17 amino acids. The CDR3 here is CASSLGDRGPTNEKLFF. The CDR3, as DNA: TGTGCCAGCAGCTTGGGGGACAGGGGGCCAACTAATGAAAAACTGTTTTTT. Combining the CDR3 with reference TRBV7-2 and TRBJ1-4 gives the whole variable domain GAGVSQSPSNKVTEKGKDVELRCDPISGHTALYWYRQSLGQGLEFLIYFQGNSAPDKSGLPSDRFSAERTGGSVSTLTIQRTQQEDSAVYLCASSLGDRGPTNEKLFFGSGTQLSVL.

The CDR3 reads CASSQDPTAVGRSLEKLFF. CDR3 in DNA: TGCGCCAGCAGCCAAGACCCTACGGCGGTGGGCCGGTCCCTAGAAAAACTGTTTTTT. The chain is built from TRBV4-1 and TRBJ1-4; D gene ambiguous. CDR3 length: 19 residues. V dropped 0 bases and J dropped 8 bases, with 25 bases sitting between them. Germline V gene lookup returns CDR1 MGHRA and CDR2 YSYEKL.

V gene TRBV7-8 combines with J gene TRBJ2-7; D may be TRBD1 (6 bases). The V end was cut by 6 bases, the J end by 0 bases, with 12 bases between. Looked up from germline, CDR1 is SGHVS and CDR2 is FQNEAQ. The CDR3 has 14 residues. The CDR3 sequence: CASRDRTSSYEQYF. The CDR3 region has the DNA TGTGCCAGCAGGGACAGAACCAGCTCCTACGAGCAGTACTTC. The entire variable domain, with the rest obtained from reference TRBV7-8 and TRBJ2-7, is as follows: GAGVSQSPRYKVAKRGQDVALRCDPISGHVSLFWYQQALGQGPEFLTYFQNEAQLDKSGLPSDRFFAERPEGSVSTLKIQRTQQEDSAVYLCASRDRTSSYEQYFGPGTRLTVT.

The rearrangement joins TRBV19 to TRBJ2-2; TRBD1 agrees at 10 bases. The CDR3 sequence is 15 residues long. V lost 8 bases to trimming and J lost 8 bases; unmatched junction nucleotides: 11. CDR1 LNHDA and CDR2 SQIVND come from the germline V gene (reference sequence). CDR3 sequence reads: CASGLGQGMIGELFF. The CDR3, as DNA: TGTGCCAGTGGTTTGGGACAGGGGATGATAGGGGAGCTGTTTTTT.

This rearrangement joins TRBV19 to TRBJ2-5; 7 bases agree with TRBD1. The CDR3 extends over 13 amino acids. Germline values: CDR1 LNHDA, CDR2 SQIVND (reference sequence). The V segment lost 4 bases and the J segment 4 bases; nucleotides outside the gene matches: 3. The CDR3 sequence is CASSRTGGETQYF. The CDR3 nucleotides read TGTGCCAGTAGTAGGACAGGTGGAGAGACCCAGTACTTC.

The rearrangement joins TRBV5-1 to TRBJ2-6; D gene uncertain. The CDR3 is 15 amino acids. The V end was cut by 1 base, the J end by 0 bases, with 5 bases between. Germline CDR1 SGHRS, CDR2 YFSETQ. The chain's CDR3 is CASSLWTSGANVLTF. The CDR3 DNA follows: TGCGCCAGCAGCTTGTGGACCTCTGGGGCCAACGTCCTGACTTTC.

The chain employs TRBV4-1 and TRBJ2-3, with 11 bases matching TRBD2. J gave up 5 bases and V 1 base, and 8 bases lay outside the gene matches. CDR1 is MGHRA and CDR2 is YSYEKL in the germline V gene. The CDR3 is 17 amino acids. The CDR3 DNA sequence: TGCGCCAGCAGCCAAGGATGGGGCACTAGCGGGGGAGATACGCAGTATTTT. Residues: CASSQGWGTSGGDTQYF.

The chain combines TRBV10-3 with TRBJ1-1; 9 positions agree with TRBD1. The ends lost 6 bases at V and 4 bases at J; junction bases unmatched: 3. CDR3 size: 13 residues. CDR1 and CDR2 (germline): ENHRY, SYGVKD. CDR3 in DNA: TGTGCCATCAGGGGACAGGGTATCACTGAAGCTTTCTTT. This encodes CAIRGQGITEAFF.

This chain uses TRBV6-1 with TRBJ2-5; D ambiguous. This CDR3 is 15 amino acids long. V gave up 4 bases and J gave up 7 bases, with 19 bases separating them. CDR1 and CDR2 (germline): MNHNS, SASEGT. The CDR3, as DNA: TGTGCCAGCAGTGTCGCGCTTGGCAACGTCGGGACCCAGTACTTC. Translated: CASSVALGNVGTQYF.

The chain employs TRBV15 and TRBJ1-5, with D uncertain. Germline V lookup: CDR1 LNHNV, CDR2 YYDKDF (reference sequence). There are 12 residues in the CDR3. Trimming pared 2 bases from V and 3 bases from J, leaving 2 bases between. The CDR3 here is CATSRYNQPQHF. The DNA of the CDR3 is TGTGCCACCAGCAGATACAATCAGCCCCAGCATTTT.

This sequence joins TRBV7-6 and TRBJ2-5, with TRBD2 identical over 10 bases. The CDR3 length is 16 residues. After removal of 3 bases from V and 0 bases from J, the junction contained 4 bases not matched to a gene. Germline V gene sequence: CDR1 SGHVS, CDR2 FNYEAQ. The CDR3 coding sequence is TGTGCCAGCAGCTTTCTAGCGGGGGAGGACCAAGAGACCCAGTACTTC. This sequence encodes CASSFLAGEDQETQYF.

This chain links TRBV18 with TRBJ2-7; the D call may be TRBD1 or TRBD2 (5 bases each). The germline V and J ends were trimmed by 4 bases and 3 bases, with 10 bases remaining between them. The germline CDR1 and CDR2 sequences are KGHSH and LQKENI. This CDR3 has 13 residues. This CDR3 is CASSRLGVYEQYF. For the CDR3, the DNA is TGTGCCAGCTCACGCCTGGGGGTCTACGAGCAGTACTTC.

V is TRBV7-2 and J is TRBJ1-3; no clear D gene. Germline lookup yields CDR1 SGHTA and CDR2 FQGNSA. The V gene lost 1 base and the J gene lost 0 bases, with 7 bases spanning the gap. The CDR3 runs to 15 residues. CDR3 sequence (DNA): TGTGCCAGCAGCTTAGTTTCAGCCTCTGGAAACACCATATATTTT. Translating it yields CASSLVSASGNTIYF.

In nucleotides, the CDR3 is TGTGCCAGCAGCCTCTCGGGACAGGGGTACGGAAACACCATATATTTT. Translation gives CASSLSGQGYGNTIYF. The chain joins TRBV14 to TRBJ1-3; TRBD1 agrees at 10 bases. This CDR3 is 16 amino acids long. Looked up from germline, CDR1 is SGHDN and CDR2 is FVKESK. The trim removed 4 bases at V and 4 bases at J, leaving 7 bases unmatched.

The chain combines TRBV5-1 with TRBJ1-2, with 10 bases that match TRBD1. Germline values: CDR1 SGHRS, CDR2 YFSETQ. The ends lost 2 bases at V and 7 bases at J; junction bases unmatched: 5. CDR3 length equals 14 residues. CDR3: CASSLGTGVPGYTF. The DNA of the CDR3 is TGCGCCAGCAGCTTAGGGACAGGGGTACCTGGCTACACCTTC.

This clone showed up just once. V and J are TRBV2 and TRBJ1-5; no reliable D call. This CDR3 spans 17 amino acids. Trimming pared 1 base from V and 4 bases from J, leaving 17 bases between. CDR1 SNHLY and CDR2 FYNNEI come from the germline V gene. CDR3 in amino acids: CASSEGPGPLLNQPQHF. DNA of the CDR3: TGTGCCAGCAGTGAAGGGCCAGGCCCCCTCTTGAATCAGCCCCAGCATTTT.

The chain has TRBV7-3 and TRBJ2-7, with D possibly matching TRBD2 (7 bases). Germline V lookup: CDR1 SGHTA, CDR2 FQGTGA. The germline V and J ends were trimmed by 5 bases and 1 base, with 15 bases remaining between them. The CDR3 has 15 residues. The CDR3 protein is CASSATGGASYEQYF. CDR3 DNA: TGTGCCAGCAGCGCGACTGGGGGGGCTTCCTACGAGCAGTACTTC.

The chain recombines TRBV27 with TRBJ2-7, with 7 positions matching TRBD1. V trimming: 3 bases; J trimming: 6 bases; junction bases outside the gene matches: 8. Germline V CDR1 and CDR2: MNHEY, SMNVEV (reference sequence). The CDR3 length is 14 residues. CDR3 loop: CASSFRDSASEQYF. DNA for the CDR3: TGTGCCAGCAGTTTCCGGGACAGTGCATCCGAGCAGTACTTC.

The chain recombines TRBV6-5 with TRBJ2-7; D may match TRBD1 or TRBD2 (5 bases each). Germline CDR1 reads MNHEY; CDR2 reads SVGAGI. V was clipped by 2 bases and J by 6 bases, with 14 bases between them. This CDR3 comprises 14 residues. CDR3 sequence: CASSYPTEGSEQYF. CDR3 in DNA: TGTGCCAGCAGTTACCCGACCGAGGGGAGCGAGCAGTACTTC.

This chain uses TRBV7-2 with TRBJ2-2; D unclear. The CDR3 is 15 residues long. V was pared by 5 bases and J by 5 bases, with 15 bases between. Germline V CDR1 and CDR2: SGHTA, FQGNSA. The CDR3 nucleotides are TGTGCCAGCAGCCCATACCTACGAGGTACCGGGGAGCTGTTTTTT. Residues: CASSPYLRGTGELFF.

The chain recombines TRBV2 with TRBJ1-4; no clear D. CDR1 and CDR2 from the germline V gene are SNHLY and FYNNEI. The V and J ends lost 1 base and 5 bases respectively, with 11 bases between them. The CDR3 extends over 15 amino acids. This CDR3 reads CASSEGPVANEKLFF. DNA of the CDR3: TGTGCCAGCAGTGAAGGACCCGTGGCAAATGAAAAACTGTTTTTT.

This rearrangement joins TRBV5-6 to TRBJ1-1; 8 positions match TRBD1. Germline CDR1 is SGHDT and CDR2 is YYEEEE. The V gene end was trimmed by 0 bases and the J gene end by 2 bases; junction bases not matched to a gene: 6. CDR3 length: 16 residues. CDR3 residues: CASSLGPRGPNTEAFF. The CDR3 coding sequence is TGTGCCAGCAGCTTGGGACCCAGGGGGCCTAACACTGAAGCTTTCTTT.

The chain couples TRBV4-3 to TRBJ2-2; D is undetermined. The CDR3 is made up of 12 amino acids. Germline V gene sequence: CDR1 LGHNA, CDR2 YSLEER. V dropped 0 bases and J dropped 7 bases, with 3 bases sitting between them. The CDR3 DNA follows: TGCGCCAGCAGCCAAGACCGCGGGGAGCTGTTTTTT. It yields the protein CASSQDRGELFF.

Only one count was recorded for this clone. The genes are TRBV19 and TRBJ2-3; 8 bases agree with TRBD2. This CDR3 has 13 residues. V lost 10 bases to trimming and J lost 2 bases; unmatched junction nucleotides: 5. Germline loops: CDR1 LNHDA, CDR2 SQIVND (reference sequence). The CDR3 here is CATGREATDTQYF. The DNA for the CDR3 is TGTGCCACGGGGCGGGAGGCCACAGATACGCAGTATTTT.

The chain employs TRBV18 and TRBJ2-5; D tentatively reads TRBD1 or TRBD2 (5 bases each). This CDR3 contains 14 residues. The germline V gene has CDR1 KGHSH and CDR2 LQKENI. The V and J ends lost 0 bases and 3 bases respectively, with 8 bases between them. CDR3 region: CASSPPMGEETQYF. CDR3 coding DNA: TGTGCCAGCTCACCACCGATGGGGGAAGAGACCCAGTACTTC.

This sequence joins TRBV18 and TRBJ2-2; 10 bases fit TRBD2. Germline values: CDR1 KGHSH, CDR2 LQKENI. V gave up 6 bases and J gave up 0 bases; unmatched junction bases: 4. CDR3 size: 16 residues. This chain's CDR3 is CASSLSGGTNTGELFF. The CDR3 nucleotides read TGTGCCAGCTCTCTTAGCGGGGGGACGAACACCGGGGAGCTGTTTTTT.

The chain has TRBV6-1 and TRBJ1-5; a weak D match, TRBD1 (5 bases). The CDR3 totals 13 residues. The V end was cut by 6 bases, the J end by 0 bases, with 6 bases between. CDR1 is MNHNS and CDR2 is SASEGT in the germline V gene. This CDR3 is CASRGLSNQPQHF. CDR3 in DNA: TGTGCCAGCAGGGGACTTAGCAATCAGCCCCAGCATTTT.

V is TRBV4-1 and J is TRBJ2-7; D perhaps matches TRBD2 (6 bases). Germline CDR1 reads MGHRA; CDR2 reads YSYEKL. This CDR3 is 14 amino acids long. V lost 5 bases, J lost 2 bases, and 13 bases lay in between. The CDR3 loop reads CASSLRLATYEQYF. CDR3 in DNA: TGCGCCAGCAGCTTAAGGCTAGCGACCTACGAGCAGTACTTC.